This TCR beta chain is drawn from a study of blood T cell repertoires in COVID-19. About the study: The study drew acute and convalescent COVID-19 samples from the United States, Italy and Spain. Nucleic acid was either cDNA or gDNA, and it came from T cells, B-cell-depleted T cells, or PBMCs.

The table came from immunoSEQ multiplex PCR; TCRdb's copy has only in-frame clones and leaves some out. The data show fewer than 300,000 clones, nearly 85% seen once. The CDR3 covers 18 residues. Trimming at V came to 0 bases and at J to 2 bases, leaving 8 bases not matched to a gene. Germline V gene data show CDR1 as SGHVS and CDR2 as FNYEAQ. The receptor was derived from a human donor in a cohort sampled during active COVID-19. The specimen was peripheral blood. The chain couples TRBV7-6 to TRBJ2-3; 10 nucleotides align to TRBD2. CDR3 nucleotide sequence: TGTGCCAGCAGCTTAGCGACAACCCTAGCGGGGGTCACAGATACGCAGTATTTT. Translated, it gives CASSLATTLAGVTDTQYF. The whole variable domain, remainder taken from reference TRBV7-6 and TRBJ2-3, is GAGVSQSPRYKVTKRGQDVALRCDPISGHVSLYWYRQALGQGPEFLTYFNYEAQQDKSGLPNDRFSAERPEGSISTLTIQRTEQRDSAMYRCASSLATTLAGVTDTQYFGPGTRLTVL.